This T cell receptor beta chain was recovered during a study of T cell repertoires in cytomegalovirus infection. Study observations and caveats: CMV-specific TCR beta clonotypes restricted by HLA-C were the ones dominating the ex vivo response.

This clonotype was observed at least ten times. Its specificity is unknown. TCRdb analysed the reads with MiXCR anew, one entry per CDR3 protein. The repertoire holds around 230,000 distinct CDR3 sequences, 35% to 40% seen once, with around 64% in the top ten. The length of the CDR3 is 15 residues. Trimming removed 0 bases at V and 4 bases at J, with 10 bases between. The V gene's germline CDR1 is SGHTA and CDR2 FQGTGA. Sequencing used CD8+ T cells from cultured PBMCs, obtained from culture after CMV antigen stimulation. V usage is TRBV7-3 and J usage is TRBJ2-1, with D perhaps TRBD2 (6 bases). The TCR was taken from a human donor in good health (CMV status not recorded). Some clones in this sample may be carry-over from other donors' samples. As DNA, the CDR3 is TGTGCCAGCAGCTTAACAAGCGGGTTGTACAATGAGCAGTTCTTC. Translated: CASSLTSGLYNEQFF. Filled out from reference TRBV7-3 and TRBJ2-1, the complete variable domain reads GAGVSQTPSNKVTEKGKYVELRCDPISGHTALYWYRQSLGQGPEFLIYFQGTGAADDSGLPNDRFFAVRPEGSVSTLKIQRTERGDSAVYLCASSLTSGLYNEQFFGPGTRLTVL.